This T cell receptor (beta chain) is drawn from a study of shared clonotypes between healthy human individuals. Study-wide findings and caveats: The study sampled only blood, and tissue repertoires likely differ.

The method was immunoSEQ multiplex PCR; TCRdb's version includes in-frame clones alone and lacks a portion of them. The sample contains about 530,000 clones, 90% to 97% of which appear only once. Note on this clone: Its antigen is not known.

The trim removed 3 bases at V and 7 bases at J, leaving 7 bases unmatched. The CDR3 has 15 residues. CDR1 is MDHEN, CDR2 SYDVKM, per germline. The clonotype was recovered from a woman between 25 and 40 years old in good health. Material: naive CD4+ T cells sorted from blood. As to subset: CD45RA+ positively selected. V usage is TRBV28 and J usage is TRBJ2-1; 9 bases map to TRBD1. The CDR3 region is CASSFLGQGYNEQFF. CDR3 bases: TGTGCCAGCAGTTTTTTGGGACAGGGTTATAATGAGCAGTTCTTC.